This T cell receptor beta chain was observed in a study of control samples from healthy donors and cancer patients. CDR1 is DFQATT and CDR2 is SNEGSKA in the germline V gene (reference sequence). There are 14 residues in the CDR3. Trimming took 3 bases from V and 4 from J; bases not matched to a gene: 6. The protocol was immunoSEQ multiplex PCR, while the TCRdb copy is restricted to in-frame clones and leaves out a portion. The sample consists of fewer than 200,000 clones, around 87% of them appearing once. This chain links TRBV20-1 with TRBJ1-5; TRBD1 matches at 7 bases. The sample comprised blood. This clonotype was obtained from a woman between 50 and 59 years old in good health. In DNA, the CDR3 is TGCAGTGCTAGTCATGGGACAGAGAATCAGCCCCAGCATTTT. As protein: CSASHGTENQPQHF.